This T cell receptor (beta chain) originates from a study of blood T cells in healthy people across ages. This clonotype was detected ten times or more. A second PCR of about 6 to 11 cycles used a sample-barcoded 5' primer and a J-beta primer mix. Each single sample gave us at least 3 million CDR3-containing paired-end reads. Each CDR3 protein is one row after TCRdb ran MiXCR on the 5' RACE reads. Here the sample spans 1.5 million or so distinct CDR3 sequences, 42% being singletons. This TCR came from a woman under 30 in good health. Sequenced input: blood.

The CDR3 here is CSVLRGTANYGYTF. DNA of the CDR3: TGCAGCGTTCTAAGGGGGACAGCTAACTATGGCTACACCTTC. The chain recombines TRBV29-1 with TRBJ1-2; 7 bases map to TRBD1. The CDR3 is 14 amino acids. V shed 5 bases and J 0 bases; nucleotides not matched to a gene: 6. In germline, CDR1 is SQVTM, CDR2 ANQGSEA.